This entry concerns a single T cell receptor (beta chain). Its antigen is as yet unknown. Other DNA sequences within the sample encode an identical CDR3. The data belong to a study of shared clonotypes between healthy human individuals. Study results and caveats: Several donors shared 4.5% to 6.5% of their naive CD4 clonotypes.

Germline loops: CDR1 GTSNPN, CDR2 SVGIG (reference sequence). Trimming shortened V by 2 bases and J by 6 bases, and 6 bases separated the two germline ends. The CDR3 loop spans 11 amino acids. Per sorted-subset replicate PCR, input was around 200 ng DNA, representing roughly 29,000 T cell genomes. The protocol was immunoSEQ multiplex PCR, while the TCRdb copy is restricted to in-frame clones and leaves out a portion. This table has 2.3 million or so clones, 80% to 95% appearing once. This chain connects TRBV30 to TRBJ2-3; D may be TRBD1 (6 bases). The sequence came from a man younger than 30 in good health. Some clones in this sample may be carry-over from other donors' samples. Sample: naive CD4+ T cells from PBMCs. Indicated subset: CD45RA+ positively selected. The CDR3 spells CAWSRGDTQYF. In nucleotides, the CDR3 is TGTGCCTGGAGTAGGGGGGATACGCAGTATTTT.